This TCR beta chain emerged from a study of blood T cells in healthy people across ages. Peripheral blood samples of around 9.8 milliliters were drawn from each donor. The study, taken as a whole, reports: Researchers report that TCR beta diversity correlated strongly with naive T cell percentage.

Regarding this clonotype: Its antigen is not known.

With a J-beta primer mix and a sample-barcoded 5' primer, a second PCR ran about 7 to 11 cycles. A 12-random-nucleotide template-switch adaptor tagged each cDNA molecule. One entry per CDR3 protein results from TCRdb running MiXCR on the 5' RACE reads. Found here are hundreds of thousands of distinct CDR3 sequences, about 30% of them singletons; the top ten hold roughly 15%. The sequenced material came from blood. The receptor was derived from a woman over 75 in good health.

CDR3 in DNA: TGTGCCAGCTCACCATCTGGCGGGGGGGCCGGAGATACGCAGTATTTT. This gives the protein CASSPSGGGAGDTQYF. The chain uses TRBV18 and TRBJ2-3; TRBD2 agrees at 9 bases. V shed 2 bases and J 5 bases; nucleotides not matched to a gene: 8. Per the germline V gene, CDR1 is KGHSH and CDR2 is LQKENI. This CDR3 spans 16 amino acids.